The entry below gives a single T cell receptor beta chain sequence along with its context. Its cognate antigen is unknown. This specimen comes from a study of T cell responses to AZD1222 COVID-19 vaccine. Overall study findings and caveats: An increase in Spike-specific TCR breadth and depth was observed after two AZD1222 doses. Researchers took repertoire samples only after the peak T cell response had come. Only six AZD1222 recipients tested seropositive at baseline. Among vaccine-associated CD4 TCRs, coverage spanned spike, with dominance at 160-218 and 743-854.

Data came from immunoSEQ multiplex PCR; TCRdb stores just in-frame clones and leaves some out. The table shows 170,000 or so clones, with around 87% occurring only once. Looked up from germline, CDR1 is MNHEY and CDR2 is SMNVEV (reference sequence). Trimming left V 0 bases short and J 2 bases short, with 18 bases between. This CDR3 is built from 18 residues. This TCR was sampled from an adult in good health. Sample: peripheral blood, taken on day 0 of AZD1222 vaccination. The chain recombines TRBV27 with TRBJ2-3; unclear D gene. The CDR3 spells CASSLSTFPDTYTDTQYF. CDR3 bases: TGTGCCAGCAGTTTATCGACTTTTCCCGACACGTACACAGATACGCAGTATTTT.